These 21 T cell receptor beta chains originate from one sample sequenced in a study of cytomegalovirus exposure and HLA in healthy donors. Amplification used 60 Vbeta primers and 13 Jbeta primers. The assay was immunoSEQ multiplex PCR, and TCRdb's table has in-frame clones only and misses some. The sample has some 140,000 clones, approximately 90% seen once. Sequenced sample: PBMCs. All receptors come from a woman in her 30s in good health and CMV-seronegative.

The chain recombines TRBV2 with TRBJ2-1; 7 positions match TRBD2. CDR3 length equals 14 residues. In germline, CDR1 is SNHLY, CDR2 FYNNEI. V gave up 6 bases and J gave up 4 bases; unmatched junction bases: 6. CDR3 loop: CASRERGSYNEQFF. CDR3 nucleotides: TGTGCCAGCAGGGAGCGGGGCTCATACAATGAGCAGTTCTTC.

This clone occurred a few times. This chain joins TRBV6-4 and TRBJ2-1, with 9 bases matching TRBD2. The V segment lost 5 bases and the J segment 5 bases; nucleotides outside the gene matches: 7. CDR1 and CDR2 (germline): MRHNA, SNTAGT. The CDR3 contains 15 residues. The CDR3 DNA reads TGTGCCAGCAGTCATTCGGCTAGCGGGAACAATGAGCAGTTCTTC. Translation: CASSHSASGNNEQFF.

The chain employs TRBV7-6 and TRBJ2-3; 9 bases are shared with TRBD1. This CDR3 contains 16 residues. Germline-derived CDR1 and CDR2 are SGHVS and FNYEAQ. J lost 5 bases, V lost 0 bases, and 6 bases had no gene match. CDR3 sequence (DNA): TGTGCCAGCAGCTTAGCCTACAGGGGGCTTAGAGATACGCAGTATTTT. It encodes CASSLAYRGLRDTQYF. Together with reference TRBV7-6 and TRBJ2-3, the CDR3 gives the full variable domain: GAGVSQSPRYKVTKRGQDVALRCDPISGHVSLYWYRQALGQGPEFLTYFNYEAQQDKSGLPNDRFSAERPEGSISTLTIQRTEQRDSAMYRCASSLAYRGLRDTQYFGPGTRLTVL.

The chain couples TRBV7-8 to TRBJ1-2; TRBD1 aligns across 8 bases. The trim removed 4 bases at V and 4 bases at J, leaving 5 bases unmatched. CDR1 SGHVS and CDR2 FQNEAQ come from the germline V gene. The CDR3 loop spans 14 amino acids. DNA of the CDR3: TGTGCCAGCAGCTCGGGACAGGTGGGCTATGGCTACACCTTC. Encoded protein: CASSSGQVGYGYTF.

J is TRBJ1-2 and V is TRBV19, with a possible D match to TRBD1 (6 bases). Germline V CDR1 and CDR2: LNHDA, SQIVND (reference sequence). This CDR3 has 17 amino acids. V lost 7 bases and J 2 bases, leaving 23 bases between the germline ends. The CDR3 protein is CASTIGPLRGMNYGYTF. The DNA of the CDR3 is TGTGCCAGTACCATCGGGCCACTCAGGGGAATGAACTATGGCTACACCTTC.

The chain links TRBV21-1 to TRBJ2-3; TRBD2 is taken as the D call from the table, unchecked against the DNA. TRBV21-1 is a pseudogene. CDR3 length: 15 amino acids. The CDR3 DNA reads as TGTGCCAGCAGCAAAGAGGCTAGGAGGAAAGATACGCAGTATTTT. It specifies CASSKEARRKDTQYF.

V and J are TRBV2 and TRBJ2-1, with D possibly matching TRBD1 (5 bases). Germline lookup yields CDR1 SNHLY and CDR2 FYNNEI. V lost 4 bases and J 3 bases, leaving 10 bases between the germline ends. This CDR3 has 14 residues. CDR3 sequence (DNA): TGTGCCAGCAGTGGGACAATGGGCTACAATGAGCAGTTCTTC. It translates to CASSGTMGYNEQFF.

V and J are TRBV28 and TRBJ1-2, with D perhaps TRBD1 (5 bases). Germline CDR1 MDHEN, CDR2 SYDVKM. This CDR3 is built from 14 residues. V was shortened by 1 base and J by 2 bases, with 8 bases between the two germline ends. CDR3 in amino acids: CASSLSGGNYGYTF. CDR3 nucleotide sequence: TGTGCCAGCAGTTTATCGGGGGGAAACTATGGCTACACCTTC.

This clone was seen a few times. The J gene is TRBJ2-6, the V gene TRBV10-1, with a tentative D call TRBD2 (5 bases). Per germline, CDR1 WNHNN and CDR2 SYGVQD (reference sequence). This CDR3 spans 18 amino acids. The germline V and J ends were trimmed by 0 bases and 0 bases, with 12 bases remaining between them. CDR3 sequence: CASSESNQAGSGANVLTF. As DNA, the CDR3 is TGCGCCAGCAGTGAGTCGAATCAGGCGGGCTCTGGGGCCAACGTCCTGACTTTC.

The chain's CDR3 is CASKGSGSREQFF. CDR3 DNA sequence: TGTGCCTCAAAAGGGAGCGGGAGCAGGGAGCAGTTCTTC. The rearrangement uses TRBV28 and TRBJ2-1; 8 bases fit TRBD2. The germline V gene has CDR1 MDHEN and CDR2 SYDVKM. This CDR3 spans 13 amino acids. V lost 11 bases to trimming and J lost 10 bases; unmatched junction nucleotides: 13.

The V and J genes are TRBV4-1 and TRBJ1-6; 12 bases map to TRBD1. The CDR3 is 18 amino acids. J gave up 1 base and V 4 bases, and 5 bases lay outside the gene matches. Looked up from germline, CDR1 is MGHRA and CDR2 is YSYEKL. CDR3 residues: CASSLTGQGASYNSPLHF. The CDR3 DNA is TGCGCCAGCAGCCTCACGGGACAGGGGGCATCCTATAATTCACCCCTCCACTTT.

In this sample, this clone turned up once. The chain uses TRBV2 and TRBJ1-2; 9 bases are a match to TRBD1. Looked up from germline, CDR1 is SNHLY and CDR2 is FYNNEI. The CDR3 has 15 amino acids. V gave up 4 bases and J gave up 7 bases; unmatched junction bases: 10. This CDR3 is CASSGPTGGAGGYTF. The DNA of the CDR3 is TGTGCCAGCAGTGGGCCCACAGGGGGCGCGGGTGGCTACACCTTC.

This rearrangement joins TRBV7-3 to TRBJ2-2, with 12 bases identical to TRBD2. The ends lost 6 bases at V and 0 bases at J; junction bases unmatched: 2. The length of the CDR3 is 16 residues. In germline, CDR1 is SGHTA, CDR2 FQGTGA. The CDR3 reads CASSPSGRANTGELFF. The CDR3 nucleotides read TGTGCCAGCAGTCCTAGCGGGAGGGCGAACACCGGGGAGCTGTTTTTT.

The chain links TRBV7-2 to TRBJ2-2, with 8 bases aligning to TRBD2. The CDR3 totals 15 residues. The germline gives CDR1 SGHTA, CDR2 FQGNSA. After removal of 1 base from V and 5 bases from J, the junction contained 3 bases not matched to a gene. CDR3 loop: CASSLVRGATGELFF. The CDR3 region has the DNA TGTGCCAGCAGCTTAGTGCGGGGGGCGACCGGGGAGCTGTTTTTT.

Details on this clone: The same CDR3 can be traced to other DNA sequences in this sample. V gene TRBV30 combines with J gene TRBJ2-1; weak D call: TRBD2 (5 bases). From germline, CDR1 is GTSNPN and CDR2 SVGIG (reference sequence). The CDR3 totals 14 residues. V was cut by 3 bases and J by 0 bases, with 9 bases left in between. The CDR3 DNA is TGTGCCTGGAGGGCCAGCGGCTCCTACAATGAGCAGTTCTTC. Translated: CAWRASGSYNEQFF. Supplemented by reference TRBV30 and TRBJ2-1, the full variable domain reads SQTIHQWPATLVQPVGSPLSLECTVEGTSNPNLYWYRQAAGRGLQLLFYSVGIGQISSEVPQNLSASRPQDRQFILSSKKLLLSDSGFYLCAWRASGSYNEQFFGPGTRLTVL.

The chain employs TRBV28 and TRBJ1-1; 11 positions match TRBD1. The V and J ends lost 8 bases and 3 bases, in that order; junction bases with no gene match: 2. This CDR3 spans 13 amino acids. Germline V gives CDR1 MDHEN, CDR2 SYDVKM. CDR3 residues: CASRTGGYTEAFF. The CDR3 nucleotides are TGTGCCAGCCGGACAGGGGGCTACACTGAAGCTTTCTTT.

This rearrangement joins TRBV14 to TRBJ1-1; weak D call: TRBD1 (5 bases). The V gene's germline CDR1 is SGHDN and CDR2 FVKESK. Trimming removed 5 bases at V and 1 base at J, with 8 bases between. CDR3 length: 13 residues. The CDR3, as DNA: TGTGCCAGCAGCGTTCAGGGGAACACTGAAGCTTTCTTT. Its translation is CASSVQGNTEAFF.

This chain links TRBV18 with TRBJ1-1; the D gene is possibly TRBD1 (5 bases). Germline assignment: CDR1 KGHSH and CDR2 LQKENI. V was trimmed by 4 bases and J by 0 bases, leaving 12 bases between them. This CDR3 comprises 15 residues. The CDR3 sequence is CASSHIETVNTEAFF. DNA for the CDR3: TGTGCCAGCTCACACATCGAGACAGTGAACACTGAAGCTTTCTTT.

The DNA of the CDR3 is TGTGCCAGCAGTAGACGACAGCCACGCACAGATACGCAGTATTTT. Translation: CASSRRQPRTDTQYF. J is TRBJ2-3 and V is TRBV6-5, with a possible D match to TRBD1 (5 bases). Trimming pared 5 bases from V and 1 base from J, leaving 13 bases between. Germline CDR1 MNHEY, CDR2 SVGAGI. CDR3 size: 15 residues.

J is TRBJ2-3 and V is TRBV28; D is undetermined. This CDR3 region has 14 residues. CDR1 MDHEN and CDR2 SYDVKM come from the germline V gene. The V gene lost 2 bases and the J gene lost 2 bases, with 8 bases spanning the gap. The CDR3: CASSLLENTDTQYF. As DNA, the CDR3 is TGTGCCAGCAGTTTACTGGAGAACACAGATACGCAGTATTTT.

The gene calls are TRBV29-1 and TRBJ1-3; no definite D call. V was cut by 4 bases and J by 0 bases, with 10 bases left in between. The germline gives CDR1 SQVTM, CDR2 ANQGSEA. The CDR3 is made up of 14 amino acids. The CDR3 loop reads CSVAGANSGNTIYF. The CDR3 nucleotides are TGCAGCGTTGCGGGAGCGAACTCTGGAAACACCATATATTTT. The full variable domain, with the rest looked up from reference TRBV29-1 and TRBJ1-3, is SAVISQKPSRDICQRGTSLTIQCQVDSQVTMMFWYRQQPGQSLTLIATANQGSEATYESGFVIDKFPISRPNLTFSTLTVSNMSPEDSSIYLCSVAGANSGNTIYFGEGSWLTVV.